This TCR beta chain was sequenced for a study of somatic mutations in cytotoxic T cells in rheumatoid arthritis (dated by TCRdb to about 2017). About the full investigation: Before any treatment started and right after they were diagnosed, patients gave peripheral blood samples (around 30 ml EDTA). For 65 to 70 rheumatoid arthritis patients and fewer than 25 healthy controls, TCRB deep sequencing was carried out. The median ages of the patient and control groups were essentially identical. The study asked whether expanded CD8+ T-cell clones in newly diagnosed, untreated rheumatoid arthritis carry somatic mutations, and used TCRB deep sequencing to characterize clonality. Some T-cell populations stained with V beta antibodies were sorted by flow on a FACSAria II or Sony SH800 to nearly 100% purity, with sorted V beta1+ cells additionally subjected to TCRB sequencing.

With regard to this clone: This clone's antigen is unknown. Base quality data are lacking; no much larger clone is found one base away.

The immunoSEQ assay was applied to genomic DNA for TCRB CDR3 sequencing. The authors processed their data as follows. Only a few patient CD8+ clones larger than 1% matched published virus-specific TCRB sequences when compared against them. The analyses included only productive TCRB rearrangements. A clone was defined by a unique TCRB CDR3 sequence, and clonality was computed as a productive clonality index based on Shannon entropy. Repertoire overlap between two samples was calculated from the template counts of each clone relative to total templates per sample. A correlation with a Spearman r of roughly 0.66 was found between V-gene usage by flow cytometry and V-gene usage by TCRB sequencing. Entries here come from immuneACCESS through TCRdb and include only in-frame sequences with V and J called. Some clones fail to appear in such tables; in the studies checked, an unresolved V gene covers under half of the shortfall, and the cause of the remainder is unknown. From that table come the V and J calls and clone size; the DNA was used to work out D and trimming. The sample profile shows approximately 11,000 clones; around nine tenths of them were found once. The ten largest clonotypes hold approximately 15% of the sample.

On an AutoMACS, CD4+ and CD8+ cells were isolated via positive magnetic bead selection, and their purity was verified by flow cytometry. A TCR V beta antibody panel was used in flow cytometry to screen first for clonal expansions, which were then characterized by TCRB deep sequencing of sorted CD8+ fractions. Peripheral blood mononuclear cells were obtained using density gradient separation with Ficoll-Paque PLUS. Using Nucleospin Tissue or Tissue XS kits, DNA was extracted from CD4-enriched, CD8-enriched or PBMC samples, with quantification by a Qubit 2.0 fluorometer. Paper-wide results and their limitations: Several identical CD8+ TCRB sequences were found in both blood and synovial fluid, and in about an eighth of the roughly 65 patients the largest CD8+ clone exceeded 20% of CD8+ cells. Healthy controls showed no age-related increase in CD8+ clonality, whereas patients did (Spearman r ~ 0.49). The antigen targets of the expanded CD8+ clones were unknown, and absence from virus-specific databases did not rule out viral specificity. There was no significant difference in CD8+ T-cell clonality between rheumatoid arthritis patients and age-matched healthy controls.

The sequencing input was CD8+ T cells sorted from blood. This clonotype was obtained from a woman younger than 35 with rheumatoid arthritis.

The CDR3 reads CASSLTHGVSSYEQYF. The DNA reads as follows: TGTGCCAGCAGTTTAACCCACGGGGTGAGCTCCTACGAGCAGTACTTC. The rearranged chain carries TRBV28 and TRBJ2-7; a tentative D call is TRBD2 (5 bases match). According to the germline V gene, CDR1 reads MDHEN and CDR2 reads SYDVKM. Its CDR3 holds 16 amino acids, cysteine through phenylalanine. The only DNA kept is the CDR3, 48 bases in frame from the first base. V loses 2 bases, J loses 0 bases, and the germline ends lie 14 bases apart.